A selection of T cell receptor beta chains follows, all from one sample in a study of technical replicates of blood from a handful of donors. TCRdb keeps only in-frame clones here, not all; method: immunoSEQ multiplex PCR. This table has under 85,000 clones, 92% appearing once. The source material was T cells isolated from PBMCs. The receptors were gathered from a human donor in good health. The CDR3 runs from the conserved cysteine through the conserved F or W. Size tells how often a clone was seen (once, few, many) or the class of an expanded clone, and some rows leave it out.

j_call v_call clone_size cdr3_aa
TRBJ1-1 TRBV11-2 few CASSFTGKLNTEAFF
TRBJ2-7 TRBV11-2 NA CASSPAGGAYEQYF
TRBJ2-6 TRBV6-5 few CASSYEGGSGANVLTF
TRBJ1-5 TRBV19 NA CASSPNLSQGIWNQPQHF
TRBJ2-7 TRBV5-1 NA CASSLAGGTYEQYF
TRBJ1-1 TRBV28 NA CASRLGTQAFF
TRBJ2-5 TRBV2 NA CARGQGQETQYF
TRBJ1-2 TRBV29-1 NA CSVRAAGYGYTF
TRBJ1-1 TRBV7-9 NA CASSSDREVGTEAFF
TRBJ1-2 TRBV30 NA CAWSVGGHGYTF
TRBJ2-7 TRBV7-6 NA CASSLAFSPAGYEQYF
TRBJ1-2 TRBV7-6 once CASSFNVNYGYTF
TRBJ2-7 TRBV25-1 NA CASSELSNEQYF
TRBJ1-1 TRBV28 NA CASRRTGDTEAFF
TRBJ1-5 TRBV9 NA CASSRTGGDEPQHF
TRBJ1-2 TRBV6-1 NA CASLTGGDYGYTF
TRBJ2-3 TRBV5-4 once CASSLAGRGTDTQYF
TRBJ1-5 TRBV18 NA CASSSGGTDGEPQHF
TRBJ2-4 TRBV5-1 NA CASSLLSGQGTLAKNIQYF
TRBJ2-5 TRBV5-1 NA CASSISGTRQETQYF
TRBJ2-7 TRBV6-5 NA CASRRDTYEQYF
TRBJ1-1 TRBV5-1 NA CASSFTGDLLNTEAFF
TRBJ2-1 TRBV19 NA CASSISEGFGEQFF
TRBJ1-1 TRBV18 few CASSQQGRAEAFF
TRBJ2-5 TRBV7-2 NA CASSLAGTGVKTQYF
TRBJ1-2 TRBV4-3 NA CASSLTPGGADYGYTF
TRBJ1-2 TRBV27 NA CASSYKNAGYGYTF
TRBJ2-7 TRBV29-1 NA CSGGTGTAYEQYF
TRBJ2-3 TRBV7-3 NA CASSYPGLATDTQYF
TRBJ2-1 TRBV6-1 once CASSELGLSYNEQFF
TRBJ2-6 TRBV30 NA CAWSVLVSGANVLTF
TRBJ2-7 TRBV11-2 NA CASSLGDRGYEQYF
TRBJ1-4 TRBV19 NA CASEVGFF
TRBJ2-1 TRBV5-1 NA CASSLQGSNINEQFF
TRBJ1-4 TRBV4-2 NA CASSQQAPTNEKLFF
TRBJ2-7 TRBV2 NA CASSTQKGRNEQYF
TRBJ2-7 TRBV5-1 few CASSLSAGAYYEQYF
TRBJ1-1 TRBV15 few CATSRGQPNTEAFF
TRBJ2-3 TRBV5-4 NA CASSLDRGSADTQYF
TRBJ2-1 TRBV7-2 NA CASSASQGYEQFF
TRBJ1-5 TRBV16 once CASSQGEANQPQHF
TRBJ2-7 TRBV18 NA CASSPVTGPYEQYF
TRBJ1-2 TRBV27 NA CASSFHRDRAHYGYTF
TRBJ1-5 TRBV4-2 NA CASSQDPPGRGSHYSNQPQHF
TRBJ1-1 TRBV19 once CASSYSSMNTEAFF
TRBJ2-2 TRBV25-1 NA CASSAPGGPGELFF
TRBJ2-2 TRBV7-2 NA CASSFSALAGGAGELFF
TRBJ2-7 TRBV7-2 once CASSLGASGRTYEQYF
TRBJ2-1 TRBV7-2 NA CASSLDRYEQFF
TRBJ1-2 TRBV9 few CASSVDGGAVYGYTF
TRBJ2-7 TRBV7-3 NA CASSLEPTGLIEQYF